The clone carrying this T cell receptor beta chain has only one observation. This specimen comes from a study of blood T cell repertoires in COVID-19. Assay used: immunoSEQ multiplex PCR; TCRdb lists only in-frame clones, some missing. The sample yields about 210,000 clones, 80% to 90% seen once. Germline-derived CDR1 and CDR2 are SEHNR and FQNEAQ (reference sequence). V lost 1 base and J 0 bases, leaving 10 bases between the germline ends. The CDR3 spans 16 residues. The sequencing input was peripheral blood. The chain joins TRBV7-9 to TRBJ2-1; D is ambiguous. The source of this sequence is a man aged 35 to 55 with acute or convalescent COVID-19. The CDR3 reads CASSLVPGSSYNEQFF. The CDR3 DNA follows: TGTGCCAGCAGCTTAGTCCCGGGTAGCTCCTACAATGAGCAGTTCTTC.